This is a list of T cell receptor beta chains from one sample in a study of blood T cell repertoires in COVID-19. Profiling relied on immunoSEQ multiplex PCR, and the TCRdb table lists in-frame clones only, not all of them. The sample has approximately 290,000 clones, 70% to 90% seen once. Sequenced input: PBMCs or T cells enriched from blood (not recorded which). The receptors here all came from a woman aged 25 to 45 who had recovered from COVID-19. CDR3s include the opening cysteine and the closing phenylalanine or tryptophan. D genes are given only for firm matches. Where a row states a size, it is once, few, many or the class of an expanded clone; other rows omit it.

V gene,D gene,J gene,CDR3 length,clone size,CDR3 protein,CDR3 DNA
TRBV5-6,TRBD1,TRBJ1-5,15,NA,CASSLEGGRGQPQHF,TGTGCCAGCAGCCTGGAAGGGGGCAGGGGGCAGCCCCAGCATTTT
TRBV5-1,TRBD1,TRBJ1-1,13,NA,CASSYGQAAEAFF,TGCGCCAGCAGCTATGGACAGGCGGCAGAAGCTTTCTTT
TRBV21-1,NA,TRBJ2-6,17,NA,CASSFRQGSSGANVLTF,TGTGCCAGCAGCTTCCGACAGGGGAGCTCTGGGGCCAACGTCCTGACTTTC
TRBV24-1,TRBD1,TRBJ1-2,15,NA,CATSDTRDRLYGYTF,TGTGCCACCAGTGACACGAGGGACAGGCTTTATGGCTACACCTTC
TRBV28,TRBD1,TRBJ1-1,16,NA,CASSGTGNLVGTKAFF,TGTGCCAGCAGTGGGACAGGGAACCTTGTCGGCACTAAAGCTTTCTTT
TRBV2,NA,TRBJ1-2,14,NA,CASSRGLVLYGYTF,TGTGCCAGCAGCAGGGGATTAGTTCTCTATGGCTACACCTTC
TRBV10-3,NA,TRBJ2-5,12,NA,CAISAEGETQYF,TGTGCCATCAGTGCGGAGGGAGAGACCCAGTACTTC
TRBV6-5,NA,TRBJ1-3,15,NA,CASSSSLNSGNTIYF,TGTGCCAGCAGCTCATCACTGAACTCTGGAAACACCATATATTTT
TRBV7-2,TRBD2,TRBJ2-3,17,NA,CASSPARLAGPMDTQYF,TGTGCCAGCAGCCCCGCCCGACTAGCGGGTCCTATGGATACGCAGTATTTT
TRBV3-1/TRBV3-2,TRBD1,TRBJ2-1,15,NA,CASRQGASSYNEQFF,TGTGCCAGCAGACAGGGGGCCAGCTCCTACAATGAGCAGTTCTTC
TRBV7-8,NA,TRBJ2-2,17,NA,CASSSALFALNTGELFF,TGTGCCAGCAGCTCAGCTCTTTTCGCGTTGAACACCGGGGAGCTGTTTTTT
TRBV2,TRBD1,TRBJ1-3,15,NA,CASSEGQVSGNTIYF,TGTGCCAGCAGTGAGGGACAGGTCTCTGGAAACACCATATATTTT
TRBV29-1,TRBD1,TRBJ1-1,14,NA,CSTYQIGTEYEAFF,TGCAGCACATATCAAATAGGGACAGAATATGAAGCTTTCTTT
TRBV25-1,NA,TRBJ1-2,16,NA,CASSEIGQGLLTGYTF,TGTGCCAGCAGTGAAATAGGGCAGGGGCTACTAACTGGCTACACCTTC
TRBV20-1,NA,TRBJ2-1,12,NA,CSASRQGEEQFF,TGCAGTGCTAGTAGGCAGGGCGAAGAGCAGTTCTTC
TRBV27,NA,TRBJ1-4,15,NA,CASSLVGASNEKLFF,TGTGCCAGCAGTTTAGTGGGAGCTAGTAATGAAAAACTGTTTTTT
TRBV7-9,TRBD2,TRBJ2-4,18,once,CASSLVKHHAGGKNIQYF,TGTGCCAGCAGCTTAGTGAAACACCACGCGGGGGGCAAAAACATTCAGTACTTC
TRBV2,NA,TRBJ1-5,11,NA,CASRSDQPQHF,TGTGCCAGCAGGTCGGATCAGCCCCAGCATTTT
TRBV11-2,NA,TRBJ1-5,15,NA,CASSPSGGEGQPQHF,TGTGCCAGCAGCCCCTCGGGGGGGGAAGGTCAGCCCCAGCATTTT
TRBV10-3,TRBD1,TRBJ1-2,15,NA,CAISPIGGAQHGYTF,TGTGCCATCAGCCCGATAGGGGGCGCCCAGCATGGCTACACCTTC
TRBV7-2,TRBD1,TRBJ1-2,15,NA,CASSPNRGGNYGYTF,TGTGCCAGCAGCCCAAACAGGGGGGGAAACTATGGCTACACCTTC
TRBV5-8,TRBD1,TRBJ2-7,14,NA,CASSPADRTYEQYF,TGTGCCAGCAGCCCCGCGGACAGGACCTACGAGCAGTACTTC
TRBV11-3,NA,TRBJ2-5,13,NA,CASSFRPGETQYF,TGTGCCAGCAGCTTTCGGCCCGGGGAGACCCAGTACTTC
TRBV28,TRBD1,TRBJ1-1,15,NA,CASTPAGQGNTEAFF,TGTGCCAGCACCCCCGCAGGACAGGGCAACACTGAAGCTTTCTTT
TRBV25-1,NA,TRBJ1-1,15,once,CASSAPGVGGTEAFF,TGTGCCAGCAGTGCCCCTGGGGTCGGGGGGACTGAAGCTTTCTTT
TRBV20-1,NA,TRBJ2-6,16,NA,CSASSGHRSGANVLTF,TGCAGTGCTAGTTCGGGACACCGCTCTGGGGCCAACGTCCTGACTTTC
TRBV27,NA,TRBJ2-3,15,NA,CASSLGLQSTDTQYF,TGTGCCAGCAGTTTAGGGCTACAGAGCACAGATACGCAGTATTTT
TRBV7-2,NA,TRBJ1-2,12,NA,CASSLGRYGYTF,TGTGCCAGCAGCTTAGGGAGGTATGGCTACACCTTC
TRBV28,NA,TRBJ1-1,15,NA,CASVSWGPKDTEAFF,TGTGCCAGCGTTAGCTGGGGGCCTAAAGACACTGAAGCTTTCTTT
TRBV15,NA,TRBJ1-1,15,NA,CATSRDQGMNTEAFF,TGTGCCACCAGCAGAGATCAGGGGATGAACACTGAAGCTTTCTTT
TRBV4-1,NA,TRBJ2-7,15,NA,CASSLADRLEYEQYF,TGCGCCAGCAGCCTCGCCGACAGGTTGGAATACGAGCAGTACTTC
TRBV12-3/TRBV12-4,TRBD1,TRBJ2-1,13,NA,CASRTPRRQGLFF,TGTGCCAGCAGGACCCCTCGGCGACAGGGCTTGTTCTTC
TRBV12-5,TRBD1,TRBJ1-6,20,few,CASGPSGQGNRGGNNSPLHF,TGTGCTAGTGGCCCTTCAGGACAGGGGAACCGGGGGGGAAATAATTCACCCCTCCACTTT
TRBV7-9,NA,TRBJ1-1,15,NA,CASSPIQGIHTEAFF,TGTGCCAGCAGTCCTATCCAGGGGATCCACACTGAAGCTTTCTTT
TRBV25-1,NA,TRBJ1-1,13,NA,CASSARSRGEAFF,TGTGCCAGCAGTGCCCGAAGCCGGGGGGAAGCTTTCTTT
TRBV2,TRBD2,TRBJ2-1,14,NA,CASSSLAGGSEQFF,TGTGCCAGCAGTAGCCTAGCGGGAGGATCTGAGCAGTTCTTC
TRBV6-5,NA,TRBJ2-1,13,NA,CASSYGRQNEQFF,TGTGCCAGCAGTTACGGGCGACAGAATGAGCAGTTCTTC
TRBV7-2,TRBD2,TRBJ2-3,18,NA,CASSSPRTSGRSTDTQYF,TGTGCCAGCAGCTCCCCTCGGACTAGCGGGCGAAGCACAGATACGCAGTATTTT
TRBV7-6,NA,TRBJ2-7,15,once,CASSRHGESSYEQYF,TGTGCCAGCAGCCGACACGGGGAGAGCTCCTACGAGCAGTACTTC
TRBV3-1/TRBV3-2,TRBD2,TRBJ2-1,16,NA,CASSQVLIAGGNEQFF,TGTGCCAGCAGCCAAGTGTTGATAGCGGGAGGGAATGAGCAGTTCTTC
TRBV4-1,NA,TRBJ2-7,15,NA,CASSQDRGWGYEQYF,TGCGCCAGCAGCCAAGACCGCGGGTGGGGCTACGAGCAGTACTTC
TRBV6-5,NA,TRBJ1-1,13,NA,CASWALLNTEAFF,TGTGCCAGCTGGGCCCTACTGAACACTGAAGCTTTCTTT
TRBV24-1,TRBD1,TRBJ1-2,15,NA,CATSDPTGASYGYTF,TGTGCCACCAGTGACCCAACAGGGGCGAGCTATGGCTACACCTTC
TRBV6-1,TRBD1,TRBJ2-5,13,NA,CASREDRGETQYF,TGTGCCAGCAGGGAAGACAGGGGAGAGACCCAGTACTTC
TRBV4-1,TRBD1,TRBJ2-7,15,few,CASSPAGTGPYEQYF,TGCGCCAGCAGCCCCGCCGGGACAGGGCCCTACGAGCAGTACTTC
TRBV7-2,TRBD1,TRBJ1-5,14,few,CASSMTGGGQPQHF,TGTGCCAGCAGCATGACAGGGGGAGGTCAGCCCCAGCATTTT
TRBV11-3,NA,TRBJ2-1,13,few,CASSPPNYNEQFF,TGTGCCAGCAGCCCACCTAACTACAATGAGCAGTTCTTC